A selection of T cell receptor beta chains follows, all from one sample in a study of read filtering for tumor transcriptome and immune sequencing. TCRdb itself ran the reads through MiXCR, one entry per CDR3 protein. In the table there are 100,000 to 150,000 distinct CDR3 sequences, 13% of which are singletons. The sample was a population of CD138-negative cells sorted from bone marrow. These receptors were obtained from a donor at least 40 years old with multiple myeloma. The CDR3 runs from the conserved cysteine through the conserved F or W. D genes are given only for firm matches. Rows give clone size only sometimes, using once, few, many, or a class for an expanded clone.

D	V	J	size	DNA	CDR3
-	TRBV20-1	TRBJ2-2	few	TGCAGTGCAGTACTGACAGGCACCGGGGAGCTGTTTTTT	CSAVLTGTGELFF
-	TRBV4-2	TRBJ1-4	many	TGTGCCAGCAGCCAAGAGAGGCCGGGGTACGATGAAAAACTGTTTTTT	CASSQERPGYDEKLFF
-	TRBV7-2	TRBJ2-6	many	TGTGCCAGCAGCTCGGGGAGTGGGGCCAACGTCCTGACTTTC	CASSSGSGANVLTF
TRBD2	TRBV7-9	TRBJ2-3	-	TGTGCCAGCAGCCAACTAGCGGGGGGGTGCCCGGACACGCAGTATTTT	CASSQLAGGCPDTQYF
TRBD1	TRBV28	TRBJ2-6	many	TGTGCCAGCAGTTCGGGCGGGACAGGGACGCCTGGGGCCAACGTCCTGACTTTC	CASSSGGTGTPGANVLTF
-	TRBV18	TRBJ2-2	-	TGTGCCAGCTCACCACAGGGGACACCCACCGGGGAGCTGTTTTTT	CASSPQGTPTGELFF
-	TRBV12-3/TRBV12-4	TRBJ1-5	many	TGTGCCAGCAGTTTTAGGGCCCATCAGCCCCAGCATTTT	CASSFRAHQPQHF
-	TRBV29-1	TRBJ1-1	many	TGCAGCGTGGGAGACACAACCCAAGCTTTCTTT	CSVGDTTQAFF
TRBD2	TRBV4-2	TRBJ2-7	many	TGTGCCAGCAGCCAAGGGACTAGCGGGCGCCCCTACGAGCAGTACTTC	CASSQGTSGRPYEQYF
-	TRBV12-3/TRBV12-4	TRBJ2-3	many	TGTGCCAGCAGACTTATGGGGAGACGCACAGATACGCAGTATTTT	CASRLMGRRTDTQYF
-	TRBV7-6	TRBJ2-7	many	TGTGCCAGCAGCTTAGGACCGATAGACAACTACGAGCAGTACTTC	CASSLGPIDNYEQYF